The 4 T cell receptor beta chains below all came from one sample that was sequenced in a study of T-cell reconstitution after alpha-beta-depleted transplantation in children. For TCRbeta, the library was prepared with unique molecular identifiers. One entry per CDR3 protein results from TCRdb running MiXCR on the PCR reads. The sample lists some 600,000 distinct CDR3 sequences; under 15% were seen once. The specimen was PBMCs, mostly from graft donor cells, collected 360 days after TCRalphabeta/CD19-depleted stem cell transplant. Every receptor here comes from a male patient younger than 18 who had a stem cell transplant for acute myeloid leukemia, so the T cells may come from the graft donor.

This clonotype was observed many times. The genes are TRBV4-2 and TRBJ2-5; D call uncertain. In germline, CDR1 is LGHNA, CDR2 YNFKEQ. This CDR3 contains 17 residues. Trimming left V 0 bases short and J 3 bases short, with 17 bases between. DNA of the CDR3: TGTGCCAGCAGCCAAGATTTTAGTGGGCCCGAAGAAGAGACCCAGTACTTC. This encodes CASSQDFSGPEEETQYF.

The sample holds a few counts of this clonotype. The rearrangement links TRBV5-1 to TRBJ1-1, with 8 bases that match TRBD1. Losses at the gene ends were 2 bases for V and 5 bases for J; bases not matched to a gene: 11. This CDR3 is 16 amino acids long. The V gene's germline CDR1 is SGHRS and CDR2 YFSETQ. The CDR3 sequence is CASSFWGDRMMTEAFF. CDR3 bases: TGCGCCAGCAGCTTTTGGGGGGACAGGATGATGACTGAAGCTTTCTTT.

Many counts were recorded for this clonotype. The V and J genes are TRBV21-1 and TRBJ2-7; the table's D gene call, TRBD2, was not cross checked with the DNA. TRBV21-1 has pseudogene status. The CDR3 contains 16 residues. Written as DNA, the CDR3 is TGTGCCAGCAGCACCCTTTCGGGAGCCAGCTCCTACGAGCAGTACTTC. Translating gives CASSTLSGASSYEQYF.

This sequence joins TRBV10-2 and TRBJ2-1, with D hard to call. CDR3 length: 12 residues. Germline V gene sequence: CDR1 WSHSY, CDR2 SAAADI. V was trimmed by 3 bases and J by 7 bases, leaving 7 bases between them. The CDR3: CASSDFWNEQFF. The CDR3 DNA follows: TGCGCCAGCAGTGATTTCTGGAATGAGCAGTTCTTC.